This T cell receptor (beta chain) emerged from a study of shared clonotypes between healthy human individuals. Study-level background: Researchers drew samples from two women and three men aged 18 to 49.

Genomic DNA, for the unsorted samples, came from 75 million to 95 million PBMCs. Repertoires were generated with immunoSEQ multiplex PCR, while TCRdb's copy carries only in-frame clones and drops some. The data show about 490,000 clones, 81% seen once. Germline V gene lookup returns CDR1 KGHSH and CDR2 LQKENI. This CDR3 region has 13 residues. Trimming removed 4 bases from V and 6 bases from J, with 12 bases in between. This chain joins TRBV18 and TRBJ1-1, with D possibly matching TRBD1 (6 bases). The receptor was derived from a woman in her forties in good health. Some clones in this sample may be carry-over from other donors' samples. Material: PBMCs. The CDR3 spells CASSQSQGPEAFF. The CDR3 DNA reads TGTGCCAGCTCACAATCACAGGGACCTGAAGCTTTCTTT.